This passage covers 18 T cell receptor beta chains from one sample sequenced in a study of T cell changes during pregnancy in multiple sclerosis (dated by TCRdb to between 2018 and 2021). The protocol used for the library was the immunoSEQ multiplex PCR assay. TCRdb took this table from immuneACCESS and kept in-frame rearrangements with V and J called. Such tables lack part of the clones; where checked against another copy, unresolved V genes explain under half of the gap, and the rest is unexplained. Here the sample has approximately 44,000 clones; roughly 92% occur a single time. Approximately 0.73% of the sample is in the top ten clones. The specimen comprised CD4+ T cells from peripheral blood mononuclear cells, sampled in the first trimester of pregnancy. These receptors originate from a female donor with multiple sclerosis, enrolled in a pregnancy study.

This rearrangement joins TRBV7-2 to TRBJ1-5; D gene unclear. CDR3 length: 12 amino acids. V shed 2 bases and J shed 7 bases, with 6 bases lying between them. CDR1 SGHTA and CDR2 FQGNSA come from the germline V gene. CDR3: CASSLRGQPQHF. The CDR3 nucleotides read TGTGCCAGCAGCTTACGGGGACAGCCCCAGCATTTT.

This rearrangement joins TRBV5-6 to TRBJ2-7; 7 bases fit TRBD2. Per the germline V gene, CDR1 is SGHDT and CDR2 is YYEEEE. V was clipped by 4 bases and J by 5 bases; unmatched bases: 12. The CDR3 contains 15 residues. The CDR3 DNA follows: TGTGCCAGCAGCGTGCAAGCGGGGAGACTCAACGAGCAGTACTTC. Translation: CASSVQAGRLNEQYF. Combining the CDR3 with reference TRBV5-6 and TRBJ2-7 gives the whole variable domain DAGVTQSPTHLIKTRGQQVTLRCSPKSGHDTVSWYQQALGQGPQFIFQYYEEEERQRGNFPDRFSGHQFPNYSSELNVNALLLGDSALYLCASSVQAGRLNEQYFGPGTRLTVT.

The genes are TRBV5-4 and TRBJ2-2; tentatively, D is TRBD2 (5 bases). V dropped 0 bases and J dropped 7 bases, with 19 bases sitting between them. Germline lookup yields CDR1 SGHNT and CDR2 YYREEE (reference sequence). The CDR3 is 17 residues long. The CDR3 DNA is TGTGCCAGCAGCTTGGGGGGAGCCACTCGTCATCACGGGGAGCTGTTTTTT. Translation: CASSLGGATRHHGELFF.

The chain couples TRBV9 to TRBJ2-1; possible D gene TRBD1, 6 bases. Germline V gives CDR1 SGDLS, CDR2 YYNGEE. The CDR3 covers 13 residues. The V end was cut by 0 bases, the J end by 8 bases, with 9 bases between. Here the CDR3 DNA reads TGTGCCAGCAGCGTAGGGGGGCCGGATGAGCAGTTCTTC. This translates into CASSVGGPDEQFF.

This rearrangement joins TRBV7-9 to TRBJ2-6, with 8 bases matching TRBD1. The germline V gene has CDR1 SEHNR and CDR2 FQNEAQ (reference sequence). The ends lost 5 bases at V and 2 bases at J; junction bases unmatched: 5. There are 16 residues in the CDR3. The CDR3 spells CASSDAGGPGANVLTF. In nucleotides, the CDR3 is TGTGCCAGCAGCGACGCAGGGGGCCCTGGGGCCAACGTCCTGACTTTC.

Judged by abundance, this clone is medium-sized (0.01 to 0.1%). This rearrangement joins TRBV25-1 to TRBJ1-3; D is uncertain. This CDR3 spans 11 amino acids. CDR1 is MGHDK and CDR2 is SYGVNS in the germline V gene. The V and J ends lost 4 bases and 6 bases respectively, with 4 bases between them. CDR3 in amino acids: CASSALNTIYF. The CDR3 nucleotides are TGTGCCAGCAGTGCTCTAAACACCATATATTTT.

The gene calls are TRBV4-1 and TRBJ2-5; a weak D match, TRBD1 (5 bases). V was clipped by 0 bases and J by 2 bases, with 13 bases between them. Germline CDR1 is MGHRA and CDR2 is YSYEKL. The CDR3 contains 16 residues. CDR3 region: CASSQDLWTIQETQYF. CDR3 nucleotide sequence: TGCGCCAGCAGCCAAGATCTATGGACAATACAAGAGACCCAGTACTTC.

The genes are TRBV5-4 and TRBJ2-3; a possible D gene is TRBD2 (6 bases). The CDR3 covers 15 residues. V was trimmed by 5 bases and J by 1 base, leaving 14 bases between them. Germline V gene sequence: CDR1 SGHNT, CDR2 YYREEE (reference sequence). The CDR3 region has the DNA TGTGCCAGCAGTCGGGACCCGGGGGGCACAGATACGCAGTATTTT. It translates to CASSRDPGGTDTQYF.

The chain recombines TRBV7-9 with TRBJ2-1; possibly TRBD1 for D (6 bases). V was clipped by 3 bases and J by 0 bases, with 9 bases between them. CDR1 is SEHNR and CDR2 is FQNEAQ in the germline V gene (reference sequence). The CDR3 extends over 15 amino acids. The CDR3 sequence is CASSLSGASYNEQFF. In DNA form, the CDR3 reads TGTGCCAGCAGCTTGTCAGGGGCCTCCTACAATGAGCAGTTCTTC.

This clone has only a few counts. V and J are TRBV2 and TRBJ1-3; 8 bases fit TRBD1. After removal of 5 bases from V and 3 bases from J, the junction contained 6 bases not matched to a gene. Per the germline V gene, CDR1 is SNHLY and CDR2 is FYNNEI. The CDR3 has 15 residues. In DNA form, the CDR3 reads TGTGCCAGCAGTCCCGACAGGGGAGGTGGAAACACCATATATTTT. Its translation is CASSPDRGGGNTIYF.

The chain links TRBV5-4 to TRBJ1-2, with D perhaps TRBD1 (5 bases). The CDR3 is made up of 13 amino acids. With 2 bases removed from V and 5 bases from J, the gap between germline ends came to 10 bases. Germline V CDR1 and CDR2: SGHNT, YYREEE (reference sequence). For the CDR3, the DNA is TGTGCCAGCAGCTTATGGGGGGGATATGGCTACACCTTC. It translates to CASSLWGGYGYTF.

This chain connects TRBV21-1 to TRBJ1-1; the DNA was not used to check the table's D call, TRBD1. TRBV21-1 corresponds to a pseudogene. CDR3 size: 18 residues. The CDR3 bases are TGTGCCAGCAGCAAATTCCTGAGGACAGGTGTCAAGAACACTGAAGCTTTCTTT. It specifies CASSKFLRTGVKNTEAFF.

The chain uses TRBV6-1 and TRBJ1-5, with 7 bases identical to TRBD1. The CDR3 totals 14 residues. The germline V gene has CDR1 MNHNS and CDR2 SASEGT. J lost 8 bases, V lost 7 bases, and 11 bases had no gene match. The CDR3 spells CASILRRGQEPQHF. The CDR3 coding sequence is TGTGCCAGCATCCTACGGAGGGGGCAAGAGCCCCAGCATTTT.

The CDR3 region is CASSSTGILYNEQFF. The CDR3 nucleotides are TGTGCCAGCAGCTCCACAGGGATCCTCTACAATGAGCAGTTCTTC. This chain uses TRBV5-4 with TRBJ2-1; D is possibly TRBD1 (6 bases). This CDR3 has 15 amino acids. V lost 3 bases to trimming and J lost 3 bases, with 13 bases between them. The germline V gene has CDR1 SGHNT and CDR2 YYREEE (reference sequence).

The chain links TRBV30 to TRBJ1-1; 10 bases align to TRBD1. After removal of 2 bases from V and 4 bases from J, the junction contained 4 bases not matched to a gene. CDR1 and CDR2 (germline): GTSNPN, SVGIG (reference sequence). CDR3 length equals 14 residues. CDR3 nucleotide sequence: TGTGCCTGGAGTACCGGACAGGGGGGCACTGAAGCTTTCTTT. This encodes CAWSTGQGGTEAFF.

The count of this clone is one. The V call is TRBV5-6, the J call TRBJ1-2; D gene unclear. The CDR3 length is 14 residues. Germline V lookup: CDR1 SGHDT, CDR2 YYEEEE. Trimming removed 1 base from V and 0 bases from J, with 7 bases in between. The CDR3 loop reads CASSLSGANYGYTF. Written as DNA, the CDR3 is TGTGCCAGCAGCTTGTCGGGAGCTAACTATGGCTACACCTTC.

This chain uses TRBV5-1 with TRBJ2-6; 12 nucleotides align to TRBD2. CDR3 length: 17 residues. Germline CDR1 and CDR2: SGHRS and YFSETQ. V trimming: 6 bases; J trimming: 1 base; junction bases outside the gene matches: 5. The CDR3 loop is CASTAGLAGSGANVLTF. The CDR3 nucleotides are TGCGCCAGCACCGCCGGACTAGCGGGATCTGGGGCCAACGTCCTGACTTTC.

The chain joins TRBV6-6 to TRBJ2-7, with D tentatively TRBD2 (5 bases). Germline V gene sequence: CDR1 MNHNY, CDR2 SVGAGI (reference sequence). CDR3 size: 16 residues. V dropped 7 bases and J dropped 2 bases, with 21 bases sitting between them. CDR3 nucleotides: TGTGCCAGCACCCTCCTCTCGGGGTGGGGAACCTACGAGCAGTACTTC. It specifies CASTLLSGWGTYEQYF.